Below, 11 T cell receptor beta chains from the same sample are listed, as sequenced in a study of Graves' ophthalmopathy and Graves' hyperthyroidism. The TCR beta CDR3 regions underwent amplification from RNA transcripts. The first-round RT-PCR employed HTBI primers together with the Qiagen OneStep RT-PCR kit. A multiplex PCR was then performed as the second round. TCRdb used MiXCR to reprocess the multiplex PCR reads, holding one entry per CDR3 protein. The sample lists 650,000 to 900,000 distinct CDR3 sequences; roughly two fifths were seen once. The sample taken for sequencing was peripheral blood. The receptor set was obtained from an adult man with Graves' ophthalmopathy.

CDR3 protein: CASGLTGTEAFF. CDR3 nucleotides: TGTGCTAGCGGCCTGACAGGGACTGAAGCTTTCTTT. The J gene is TRBJ1-1, the V gene TRBV7-7; TRBD1 aligns across 7 bases. Per the germline V gene, CDR1 is SSHAT and CDR2 is FNYEAQ (reference sequence). This CDR3 is built from 12 residues.

This clonotype was picked up a small number of times. The V gene is TRBV25-1, the J gene TRBJ2-6, with D possibly being TRBD1 (6 bases). Trimming took 5 bases from V and 4 from J, leaving 18 bases between them. This CDR3 is built from 17 residues. The V gene's germline CDR1 is MGHDK and CDR2 SYGVNS. In nucleotides, the CDR3 is TGTGCCAGCAGTCCCCGGGGCAGGGGAACCGGGGCCAACGTCCTGACTTTC. It is translated as CASSPRGRGTGANVLTF.

This clonotype was picked up a small number of times. V gene TRBV7-9 combines with J gene TRBJ1-2; D perhaps matches TRBD1 (5 bases). In germline, CDR1 is SEHNR, CDR2 FQNEAQ (reference sequence). The CDR3 contains 15 residues. Trimming pared 4 bases from V and 8 bases from J, leaving 20 bases between. This CDR3 reads CASSYPGRGVNGYTF. CDR3 coding DNA: TGTGCCAGCAGCTACCCGGGGAGGGGAGTGAACGGCTACACCTTC.

This clonotype was counted ten times or more. Mismatch with germline at one junction end may stem from a read error. This chain joins TRBV7-7 and TRBJ2-5; 13 nucleotides agree with TRBD2. This CDR3 spans 16 amino acids. In germline, CDR1 is SSHAT, CDR2 FNYEAQ (reference sequence). CDR3 in amino acids: CASSLGLAGERETQYF. As DNA, the CDR3 is TGTGCTAGCAGCTTAGGACTAGCGGGGGAGAGAGAGACCCAGTACTTC.

V gene TRBV29-1 combines with J gene TRBJ2-5; D gene ambiguous. Germline CDR1 reads SQVTM; CDR2 reads ANQGSEA. V gave up 3 bases and J gave up 7 bases, with 6 bases separating them. This CDR3 contains 10 residues. CDR3 residues: CSVETGTQYF. CDR3 bases: TGCAGCGTTGAGACTGGGACCCAGTACTTC.

This clonotype showed up just a few times. The chain joins TRBV7-2 to TRBJ1-2, with D perhaps matching TRBD1 (5 bases). Trimming removed 1 base from V and 3 bases from J, with 12 bases in between. The CDR3 covers 15 residues. Germline assignment: CDR1 SGHTA and CDR2 FQGNSA. As DNA, the CDR3 is TGTGCCAGCAGCTTAGAGCGGCAGGGAGACTATGGCTACACCTTC. Protein product: CASSLERQGDYGYTF.

V and J are TRBV30 and TRBJ1-6; D may be TRBD1 (5 bases). The V gene's germline CDR1 is GTSNPN and CDR2 SVGIG (reference sequence). This CDR3 contains 14 residues. V was cut by 2 bases and J by 14 bases, with 19 bases left in between. The CDR3 spells CAWSPGRWGGALHF. In DNA form, the CDR3 reads TGTGCCTGGAGTCCGGGACGGTGGGGGGGAGCCCTCCACTTT.

The sample holds many counts of this clonotype. The rearrangement links TRBV15 to TRBJ1-4; D unresolved. The CDR3 has 14 residues. Germline V gene lookup returns CDR1 LNHNV and CDR2 YYDKDF (reference sequence). Trimming cost V 1 base and J 5 bases, with 8 bases left between them. CDR3 coding DNA: TGTGCCACCAGCAGAGTAGTCATGAATGAAAAACTGTTTTTT. Amino acid sequence: CATSRVVMNEKLFF.

This clonotype was counted once. The CDR3 sequence: CASSARDRDPFF. The CDR3 coding sequence is TGTGCCAGCAGCGCCCGGGACAGGGATCCTTTCTTT. The chain carries TRBV10-3 and TRBJ1-1, with 9 bases matching TRBD1. Germline V lookup: CDR1 ENHRY, CDR2 SYGVKD. J was trimmed by 12 bases and V by 10 bases; bases with no gene match: 12. This CDR3 region has 12 residues.

For this clonotype: The junction does not match germline at one end; this may be a read error. This chain uses TRBV10-3 with TRBJ2-6; D possibly corresponds to TRBD1 (5 bases). CDR3 length equals 16 residues. Germline lookup yields CDR1 ENHRY and CDR2 SYGVKD. The CDR3 sequence: CASSPSGFSGANVLTF. The DNA of the CDR3 is TGTGCCAGCAGTCCCTCAGGGTTTTCTGGGGCCAACGTCCTGACTTTC.

This clonotype has at least ten counts. The chain has TRBV29-1 and TRBJ1-1, with D hard to call. Trimming took off 1 base at V and 5 bases at J, with 11 bases between the two ends. The germline V gene has CDR1 SQVTM and CDR2 ANQGSEA. The CDR3 runs to 13 residues. CDR3 sequence (DNA): TGCAGCGTTGAAGTGGCGGCAGCAACTGAAGCTTTCTTT. It yields the protein CSVEVAAATEAFF. The whole variable domain, remainder taken from reference TRBV29-1 and TRBJ1-1, is SAVISQKPSRDICQRGTSLTIQCQVDSQVTMMFWYRQQPGQSLTLIATANQGSEATYESGFVIDKFPISRPNLTFSTLTVSNMSPEDSSIYLCSVEVAAATEAFFGQGTRLTVV.